This TCR beta chain was captured by sequencing in a study of blood T cells in healthy people across ages. The germline V and J ends were trimmed by 4 bases and 5 bases, with 12 bases remaining between them. The CDR3 totals 13 residues. The V gene's germline CDR1 is SNHLY and CDR2 FYNNEI. Sample-barcoded 5' priming and a J-beta primer mix drove a second PCR of about 6 to 12 cycles. Per sample, CDR3-containing paired-end reads numbered at least 2.5 million. TCRdb redid the calling of the 5' RACE reads with MiXCR, one entry per CDR3 protein. Among about 1,500,000 distinct CDR3 sequences listed, under 30% were seen once. The donors, all healthy, were Caucasians living in Russia, aged roughly 6 to 100. Extraction yielded at least 6 micrograms of total RNA per sample. This clonotype was recorded at least ten times.

This clonotype originated in a young woman in good health. V is TRBV2 and J is TRBJ2-7; TRBD1 is a possible D gene (5 bases). What was sequenced was blood. The CDR3 is CASSGQNIHEQYF. The CDR3 DNA reads as TGTGCCAGCAGTGGACAGAATATCCACGAGCAGTACTTC.